The 25 T cell receptor beta chains below were found in one sample sequenced in a study of post-analysis software for immune sequencing data. Notes on the study in general: About 5 TRBV segments were more frequent in patients than controls; TRBV5-6, TRBV5-1 and TRBV20-1 belonged to this group.

TCR beta libraries were prepared from cDNA with unique molecular identifiers. MiXCR, applied by TCRdb to the PCR reads, yields one record per CDR3 protein. The profile shows roughly 600,000 distinct CDR3 sequences, 44% of them singletons. Which antigens these TCRs recognize remains unknown. The sequenced sample was blood. The receptors shown here come from a girl aged 10-17 years with multiple sclerosis.

The chain joins TRBV6-4 to TRBJ2-1; tentatively, D is TRBD1 (6 bases). The CDR3 runs 13 residues. The germline V gene encodes CDR1 MRHNA and CDR2 SNTAGT. The V end was cut by 3 bases, the J end by 3 bases, with 6 bases between. CDR3 in amino acids: CASSEQGYNEQFF. CDR3 bases: TGTGCCAGCAGTGAACAGGGCTACAATGAGCAGTTCTTC.

This clonotype was observed a handful of times. The CDR3 reads CASSELGQGNTEAFF. The CDR3 DNA sequence: TGTGCCAGCAGTGAACTTGGACAGGGAAACACTGAAGCTTTCTTT. The genes are TRBV6-1 and TRBJ1-1; 8 positions agree with TRBD1. The CDR3 runs 15 residues. Germline CDR1 reads MNHNS; CDR2 reads SASEGT. Trimming took 2 bases from V and 2 from J; bases not matched to a gene: 4.

The sample holds one count of this clonotype. The rearrangement links TRBV25-1 to TRBJ1-2, with unresolved D. This CDR3 spans 11 amino acids. Deletions cut 7 bases from V and 5 bases from J, with 8 bases between. Germline-derived CDR1 and CDR2 are MGHDK and SYGVNS. The CDR3 region has the DNA TGTGCCAGCATCGGACTTTATGGCTACACCTTC. Amino acid sequence: CASIGLYGYTF.

J is TRBJ2-5 and V is TRBV12-3 or TRBV12-4; possibly TRBD2 for D (6 bases). Trimming took 7 bases from V and 5 from J, leaving 14 bases between them. The CDR3 totals 13 residues. DNA for the CDR3: TGTGCCAGCACCACAACTAGCCGGGAGACCCAGTACTTC. It translates to CASTTTSRETQYF.

This chain connects TRBV9 to TRBJ2-7; TRBD2 might be the D (5 bases). The germline V gene has CDR1 SGDLS and CDR2 YYNGEE. Trimming removed 0 bases from V and 0 bases from J, with 10 bases in between. CDR3 size: 15 residues. This CDR3 reads CASSVGGLLSYEQYF. The DNA for the CDR3 is TGTGCCAGCAGCGTAGGTGGACTCCTCTCCTACGAGCAGTACTTC.

The CDR3 DNA reads as TGTGCCAGCAGCAAAAACAGGGTTGGCAATCAGCCCCAGCATTTT. Translation: CASSKNRVGNQPQHF. The V call is TRBV7-2, the J call TRBJ1-5; weak D call: TRBD1 (6 bases). The V gene's germline CDR1 is SGHTA and CDR2 FQGNSA. The CDR3 sequence is 15 residues long. V was trimmed by 5 bases and J by 2 bases, leaving 13 bases between them.

This clonotype was detected ten times or more. Compared with germline, one end of the junction differs, possibly owing to a read error. The chain is built from TRBV5-1 and TRBJ2-6, with D uncertain. Germline CDR1 is SGHRS and CDR2 is YFSETQ. CDR3 length: 14 residues. This CDR3 reads CASSFTSGANVLTF. CDR3 coding DNA: TGTGCCAGCAGTTTCACCTCTGGGGCCAACGTCCTGACTTTC.

This clonotype was observed a handful of times. The rearrangement joins TRBV5-6 to TRBJ2-7; TRBD1 matches at 8 bases. V gave up 1 base and J gave up 3 bases; unmatched junction bases: 6. CDR1 and CDR2 (germline): SGHDT, YYEEEE. The CDR3 has 15 amino acids. DNA for the CDR3: TGTGCCAGCAGCTTGATGGGACAGGAGATCTACGAGCAGTACTTC. This codes for CASSLMGQEIYEQYF.

The chain combines TRBV6-6 with TRBJ2-2; 10 bases line up with TRBD2. This CDR3 is 16 amino acids long. Germline V gene sequence: CDR1 MNHNY, CDR2 SVGAGI (reference sequence). The junction had 6 bases not matched to a gene; V was cut back by 6 bases and J by 2 bases. The CDR3 DNA is TGTGCCAGCAGGTCGATAGCGGGAGGCAACACCGGGGAGCTGTTTTTT. Protein: CASRSIAGGNTGELFF.

The genes are TRBV27 and TRBJ1-2, with TRBD1 matching over 7 bases. CDR1 and CDR2 (germline): MNHEY, SMNVEV (reference sequence). Losses at the gene ends were 4 bases for V and 6 bases for J; bases not matched to a gene: 17. CDR3 length: 17 amino acids. In DNA form, the CDR3 reads TGTGCCAGCAGTTCGTTATGGGCGTCGACAGGGTCCGATGGCTACACCTTC. Protein product: CASSSLWASTGSDGYTF.

The chain couples TRBV29-1 to TRBJ2-1; 7 bases match TRBD1. The J call may be faulty, since TRBJ2-7 better matches the DNA end. CDR3 length: 13 amino acids. Germline V CDR1 and CDR2: SQVTM, ANQGSEA. CDR3 residues: CSVEDRGSNEQYF. As DNA, the CDR3 is TGCAGCGTTGAAGACAGGGGGAGCAATGAGCAGTACTTC.

This clonotype was seen only a few times. The gene calls are TRBV7-8 and TRBJ2-7; 7 nucleotides line up with TRBD2. This CDR3 comprises 15 residues. Per germline, CDR1 SGHVS and CDR2 FQNEAQ. The junction had 6 bases not matched to a gene; V was cut back by 2 bases and J by 2 bases. The CDR3 is CASSLRASGTYEQYF. In nucleotides, the CDR3 is TGTGCCAGCAGCTTAAGGGCTAGCGGCACCTACGAGCAGTACTTC.

This clonotype was seen only once. The junction does not match germline at one end; this may be a read error. The CDR3 DNA sequence: TGTGCCTGCAGCAGGGAGATGGCGCTAGCCAAAAACATTCAGTACTTC. Amino acid sequence: CACSREMALAKNIQYF. This chain uses TRBV5-5 with TRBJ2-4; D possibly uses TRBD1 or TRBD2 (5 bases each). The germline V gene encodes CDR1 SGHKS and CDR2 YYEKEE (reference sequence). This CDR3 is 16 amino acids long.

The table lists this clonotype with a few counts. V usage is TRBV12-3 or TRBV12-4 and J usage is TRBJ2-5; 9 nucleotides line up with TRBD1. With 6 bases clipped from V and 6 bases from J, the junction kept 5 bases outside the gene matches. This CDR3 contains 13 residues. CDR3 residues: CASSLQGAQTQYF. CDR3 DNA: TGTGCCAGCAGCCTACAGGGGGCACAGACCCAGTACTTC.

V gene TRBV27 combines with J gene TRBJ1-5; possibly TRBD1 for D (5 bases). The CDR3 is 19 residues long. Germline V gene data show CDR1 as MNHEY and CDR2 as SMNVEV (reference sequence). V shed 7 bases and J shed 2 bases, with 27 bases lying between them. CDR3 residues: CASTVLRRQGLVGNQPQHF. The DNA for the CDR3 is TGTGCCAGCACCGTGCTCCGTCGTCAGGGTCTCGTTGGCAATCAGCCCCAGCATTTT.

The chain uses TRBV20-1 and TRBJ2-1; the match to TRBD2 covers 9 bases. This CDR3 region has 15 residues. The V gene end was trimmed by 5 bases and the J gene end by 2 bases; junction bases not matched to a gene: 7. Germline loops: CDR1 DFQATT, CDR2 SNEGSKA (reference sequence). The CDR3 region is CSARGLAGTYNEQFF. CDR3 sequence (DNA): TGCAGTGCTCGGGGCCTAGCGGGGACCTACAATGAGCAGTTCTTC.

This clonotype was counted a single time. V and J are TRBV7-9 and TRBJ2-6; D not resolved. The CDR3 covers 15 residues. V was pared by 5 bases and J by 3 bases, with 11 bases between. Germline CDR1 reads SEHNR; CDR2 reads FQNEAQ (reference sequence). CDR3 DNA: TGTGCCAGCAGCCCCTTCGTAGTTGGGGCCAACGTCCTGACTTTC. It yields the protein CASSPFVVGANVLTF.

In this sample, this clonotype turned up a few times. The J gene is TRBJ2-7, the V gene TRBV10-3; D unclear. With 3 bases removed from V and 2 bases from J, the gap between germline ends came to 11 bases. Germline CDR1 ENHRY, CDR2 SYGVKD. This CDR3 is built from 14 residues. The CDR3 DNA reads as TGTGCCATCAGTGAAGGCGCAGATACCTACGAGCAGTACTTC. Translated: CAISEGADTYEQYF.

The chain couples TRBV6-5 to TRBJ1-2, with D perhaps TRBD1 (5 bases). The germline CDR1 and CDR2 sequences are MNHEY and SVGAGI. Trimming removed 2 bases at V and 0 bases at J, with 10 bases between. The CDR3 is made up of 15 amino acids. CDR3 nucleotides: TGTGCCAGCAGTTACGGGGGACCCCCTAACTATGGCTACACCTTC. Its protein product is CASSYGGPPNYGYTF.

The chain joins TRBV20-1 to TRBJ2-5, with TRBD1 matching 8 bases. This CDR3 comprises 16 residues. V shed 6 bases and J 0 bases; nucleotides not matched to a gene: 12. Per germline, CDR1 DFQATT and CDR2 SNEGSKA (reference sequence). The CDR3 region is CSASILTGAYQETQYF. The CDR3, as DNA: TGCAGTGCCTCCATCCTGACAGGGGCTTACCAAGAGACCCAGTACTTC.

As DNA, the CDR3 is TGTGCCAGCAGTCCGCCTAGCGGGAGGTACAATGAGCAGTTCTTC. Translation gives CASSPPSGRYNEQFF. J is TRBJ2-1 and V is TRBV28; TRBD2 matches 11 bases. The CDR3 covers 15 residues. Germline V CDR1 and CDR2: MDHEN, SYDVKM. V gave up 5 bases and J gave up 4 bases; unmatched junction bases: 4.

In this sample, this clonotype turned up a few times. The chain recombines TRBV7-8 with TRBJ2-1; tentatively, D is TRBD1 (5 bases). The CDR3 is 18 amino acids. Germline assignment: CDR1 SGHVS and CDR2 FQNEAQ. Trimming cost V 0 bases and J 0 bases, with 15 bases left between them. The CDR3 DNA follows: TGTGCCAGCAGCTTAGCGGTCTTTTCAGGGAACTCCTACAATGAGCAGTTCTTC. It specifies CASSLAVFSGNSYNEQFF.

This chain connects TRBV4-1 to TRBJ2-7; D is undetermined. The CDR3 has 13 amino acids. Germline V gene sequence: CDR1 MGHRA, CDR2 YSYEKL. Trimming took off 1 base at V and 5 bases at J, with 9 bases between the two ends. The CDR3 region is CASSQAPGDEQYF. The CDR3 nucleotides read TGCGCCAGCAGCCAAGCCCCGGGCGACGAGCAGTACTTC.

This chain links TRBV7-9 with TRBJ1-2; D possibly corresponds to TRBD1 (5 bases). Germline values: CDR1 SEHNR, CDR2 FQNEAQ (reference sequence). The CDR3 spans 15 residues. V was shortened by 6 bases and J by 8 bases, with 22 bases between the two germline ends. CDR3 in DNA: TGTGCCAGCAGGGACGGGGGGTCAGCGGAGTACGGCTACACCTTC. Translation: CASRDGGSAEYGYTF.

The J gene is TRBJ2-1, the V gene TRBV20-1, with TRBD2 identical over 11 bases. The CDR3 consists of 15 residues. Germline loops: CDR1 DFQATT, CDR2 SNEGSKA (reference sequence). The V and J ends lost 5 bases and 7 bases, in that order; junction bases with no gene match: 10. Written as DNA, the CDR3 is TGCAGTGCTGAGGTCCTAGCGGGGGGTTGGAATGAGCAGTTCTTC. As protein: CSAEVLAGGWNEQFF.